These 30 T cell receptor beta chains share one sample of origin, sequenced in a study of cytomegalovirus exposure and HLA in healthy donors. PCR involved 60 Vbeta and 13 Jbeta primers. Assay used: immunoSEQ multiplex PCR; TCRdb lists only in-frame clones, some missing. The sample lists roughly 60,000 clones, about 72% occurring once. What was sequenced was PBMCs. Receptor source: a woman between 40 and 50 years old in good health and CMV-seropositive.

This chain joins TRBV2 and TRBJ2-5, with TRBD1 identical over 7 bases. Trimming cost V 4 bases and J 5 bases; bases outside gene matches: 7. This CDR3 is built from 14 residues. The V gene's germline CDR1 is SNHLY and CDR2 FYNNEI. CDR3 loop: CASSATGQQETQYF. CDR3 nucleotide sequence: TGTGCCAGCAGTGCGACAGGGCAGCAGGAGACCCAGTACTTC.

There are a few counts of this clone. The chain joins TRBV5-1 to TRBJ2-7; TRBD1 agrees at 9 bases. CDR1 and CDR2 from the germline V gene are SGHRS and YFSETQ. This CDR3 has 16 amino acids. J gave up 5 bases and V 4 bases, and 13 bases lay outside the gene matches. CDR3 residues: CASSVALGQGLHEQYF. CDR3 nucleotides: TGCGCCAGCAGCGTGGCTCTGGGACAGGGCCTACACGAGCAGTACTTC. Combining the CDR3 with reference TRBV5-1 and TRBJ2-7 gives the whole variable domain KAGVTQTPRYLIKTRGQQVTLSCSPISGHRSVSWYQQTPGQGLQFLFEYFSETQRNKGNFPGRFSGRQFSNSRSEMNVSTLELGDSALYLCASSVALGQGLHEQYFGPGTRLTVT.

The chain combines TRBV5-8 with TRBJ1-2, with 7 bases that match TRBD1. CDR1 SGHTS and CDR2 YDEGEE come from the germline V gene. The CDR3 has 20 amino acids. The V and J ends lost 3 bases and 4 bases, in that order; junction bases with no gene match: 24. The DNA for the CDR3 is TGTGCCAGCAGCTACGAGTTGACAGGGACGAAATTCCCTTGGGCCTATGGCTACACCTTC. Protein product: CASSYELTGTKFPWAYGYTF.

The V gene is TRBV7-2, the J gene TRBJ1-5; D possibly corresponds to TRBD1 (6 bases). Germline V gives CDR1 SGHTA, CDR2 FQGNSA. CDR3 length: 14 residues. The V end lost 6 bases, the J end lost 4 bases, and 13 bases lay between the germline ends. Here the CDR3 reads CASSSGQRNQPQHF. The CDR3 nucleotides are TGTGCCAGCAGTTCCGGACAGAGAAATCAGCCCCAGCATTTT.

The chain links TRBV7-2 to TRBJ2-7; D might be TRBD2 (5 bases). V was clipped by 0 bases and J by 6 bases, with 12 bases between them. Germline values: CDR1 SGHTA, CDR2 FQGNSA. The CDR3 totals 14 residues. CDR3 amino acids: CASSLAPLEGEQYF. DNA for the CDR3: TGTGCCAGCAGCTTAGCTCCTCTCGAGGGCGAGCAGTACTTC.

The chain joins TRBV7-3 to TRBJ1-1; perhaps TRBD1 as D (6 bases). Germline CDR1 reads SGHTA; CDR2 reads FQGTGA. The V gene lost 3 bases and the J gene lost 1 base, with 9 bases spanning the gap. The CDR3 sequence is 14 residues long. CDR3 residues: CASSLGHSNTEAFF. CDR3 nucleotide sequence: TGTGCCAGCAGCTTGGGACATTCGAACACTGAAGCTTTCTTT.

V is TRBV27 and J is TRBJ1-2; the D gene is possibly TRBD1 (5 bases). V lost 5 bases and J lost 4, with 14 bases in between. Germline CDR1 and CDR2: MNHEY and SMNVEV (reference sequence). The CDR3 spans 14 residues. This CDR3 reads CASSRDGAGYGYTF. The CDR3 bases are TGTGCCAGCAGTCGGGACGGAGCGGGCTATGGCTACACCTTC.

This clone has only a few counts. The V call is TRBV2, the J call TRBJ1-2; TRBD1 might be the D (6 bases). CDR1 is SNHLY, CDR2 FYNNEI, per germline. The CDR3 totals 11 residues. Trimming shortened V by 6 bases and J by 12 bases, and 14 bases separated the two germline ends. The CDR3 DNA reads TGTGCCAGCAGCCCCCAGGGGTTAAACACCTTC. It yields the protein CASSPQGLNTF.

The J gene is TRBJ2-3, the V gene TRBV30; perhaps TRBD1 as D (5 bases). The CDR3 has 12 residues. Trimming removed 5 bases from V and 7 bases from J, with 13 bases in between. The germline CDR1 and CDR2 sequences are GTSNPN and SVGIG (reference sequence). The CDR3 spells CAWGADRNTQYF. In DNA, the CDR3 is TGTGCCTGGGGGGCAGACAGAAATACGCAGTATTTT.

The chain combines TRBV7-9 with TRBJ1-6; a weak D match, TRBD1 (6 bases). Trimming removed 5 bases from V and 9 bases from J, with 17 bases in between. The CDR3 contains 15 residues. From germline, CDR1 is SEHNR and CDR2 FQNEAQ (reference sequence). CDR3 loop: CASSRTTGLSSPLHF. The CDR3 DNA reads TGTGCCAGCAGCCGTACAACAGGGTTAAGTTCACCCCTCCACTTT.

This clone was counted once. The chain combines TRBV5-1 with TRBJ1-3; D ambiguous. Deletions cut 0 bases from V and 0 bases from J, with 16 bases between. CDR3 length equals 18 residues. Germline loops: CDR1 SGHRS, CDR2 YFSETQ. DNA for the CDR3: TGCGCCAGCAGCTTGGGCCTACAGCTAGGAGGCTCTGGAAACACCATATATTTT. Translation: CASSLGLQLGGSGNTIYF.

V is TRBV19 and J is TRBJ2-1, with 7 bases fitting TRBD1. Germline CDR1 is LNHDA and CDR2 is SQIVND (reference sequence). J was trimmed by 0 bases and V by 2 bases; bases with no gene match: 4. The CDR3 extends over 16 amino acids. The CDR3 is CASSITGVLSYNEQFF. The CDR3 nucleotides are TGTGCCAGTAGTATAACAGGGGTCCTCTCCTACAATGAGCAGTTCTTC. The full variable domain, with the rest looked up from reference TRBV19 and TRBJ2-1, is DGGITQSPKYLFRKEGQNVTLSCEQNLNHDAMYWYRQDPGQGLRLIYYSQIVNDFQKGDIAEGYSVSREKKESFPLTVTSAQKNPTAFYLCASSITGVLSYNEQFFGPGTRLTVL.

This rearrangement joins TRBV23-1 to TRBJ2-1; TRBD1 matches 8 bases. TRBV23-1 is filed as an ORF, its function uncertain. V was clipped by 4 bases and J by 7 bases; unmatched bases: 18. The CDR3 covers 18 residues. Written as DNA, the CDR3 is TGCGCCAGCAGTCCCTGCGAACCCCGGGGGACAGGTAAGAATGAGCAGTTCTTC. Translation: CASSPCEPRGTGKNEQFF.

This chain uses TRBV29-1 with TRBJ2-3; 9 bases fit TRBD1. CDR3 length equals 12 residues. V lost 8 bases to trimming and J lost 5 bases; unmatched junction nucleotides: 5. Germline values: CDR1 SQVTM, CDR2 ANQGSEA. CDR3 in DNA: TGCAGCTTCCCGGACAGGGGAGATACGCAGTATTTT. Its protein is CSFPDRGDTQYF.

This clone occurred once. The chain couples TRBV4-1 to TRBJ2-1, with D maybe TRBD2 (5 bases). The germline V gene encodes CDR1 MGHRA and CDR2 YSYEKL. This CDR3 has 14 amino acids. The V end was cut by 1 base, the J end by 8 bases, with 12 bases between. The CDR3 sequence is CASSQALGSDEQFF. For the CDR3, the DNA is TGCGCCAGCAGCCAAGCTTTAGGGAGCGATGAGCAGTTCTTC.

J is TRBJ1-1 and V is TRBV4-1, with D unclear. The germline V gene has CDR1 MGHRA and CDR2 YSYEKL. V lost 3 bases and J lost 0, with 2 bases in between. The CDR3 has 12 amino acids. CDR3 protein: CASSHMNTEAFF. In DNA form, the CDR3 reads TGCGCCAGCAGCCACATGAACACTGAAGCTTTCTTT.

The chain recombines TRBV19 with TRBJ2-1, with TRBD2 matching over 12 bases. Germline V CDR1 and CDR2: LNHDA, SQIVND (reference sequence). V was pared by 7 bases and J by 8 bases, with 9 bases of the junction left unmatched. The CDR3 totals 15 residues. The CDR3, as DNA: TGTGCCAGTATTCCACTAGCGGGGGGTCCCCATGAGCAGTTCTTC. Its protein product is CASIPLAGGPHEQFF.

The chain joins TRBV6-5 to TRBJ1-1; TRBD1 agrees at 7 bases. The ends lost 7 bases at V and 6 bases at J; junction bases unmatched: 8. The germline V gene has CDR1 MNHEY and CDR2 SVGAGI. This CDR3 contains 13 residues. CDR3 DNA sequence: TGTGCCAGCATCCTACGACAGGGATCTGAAGCTTTCTTT. Its translation is CASILRQGSEAFF.

The rearrangement links TRBV30 to TRBJ2-7; no definite D call. This CDR3 has 10 residues. The V end lost 0 bases, the J end lost 7 bases, and 4 bases lay between the germline ends. Germline CDR1 and CDR2: GTSNPN and SVGIG (reference sequence). CDR3 nucleotides: TGTGCCTGGAGTGTCGGGGAGCAGTACTTC. The encoded protein is CAWSVGEQYF.

This clone turned up a few times. V gene TRBV19 combines with J gene TRBJ1-2, with D uncertain. The V end was cut by 3 bases, the J end by 8 bases, with 16 bases between. Germline CDR1 is LNHDA and CDR2 is SQIVND (reference sequence). CDR3 length: 14 amino acids. Written as DNA, the CDR3 is TGTGCCAGTAGTATGGCGGTTGAGGTCCGCGGCTACACCTTC. Translating it yields CASSMAVEVRGYTF.

This clone was seen a few times. The DNA of the CDR3 is TGTGCCTGGGAAAGGGGCAGGGTGAACACTGAAGCTTTCTTT. Its protein is CAWERGRVNTEAFF. The chain recombines TRBV30 with TRBJ1-1, with a tentative D call TRBD1 (5 bases). Germline loops: CDR1 GTSNPN, CDR2 SVGIG (reference sequence). Trimming removed 5 bases from V and 0 bases from J, with 13 bases in between. This CDR3 is built from 14 residues.

The gene calls are TRBV30 and TRBJ1-1; a possible D gene is TRBD1 (5 bases). The CDR3 loop spans 11 amino acids. V was pared by 2 bases and J by 10 bases, with 11 bases between. Germline loops: CDR1 GTSNPN, CDR2 SVGIG (reference sequence). The CDR3 loop is CAWSLRVGAFF. As DNA, the CDR3 is TGTGCCTGGAGTCTCAGGGTCGGAGCTTTCTTT.

This clone was counted only a few times. V gene TRBV27 combines with J gene TRBJ1-2; tentative D call: TRBD1 (5 bases). V was pared by 0 bases and J by 4 bases, with 12 bases between. Germline assignment: CDR1 MNHEY and CDR2 SMNVEV (reference sequence). The CDR3 length is 15 residues. The CDR3 loop is CASSLSGRGSYGYTF. For the CDR3, the DNA is TGTGCCAGCAGTTTATCGGGCCGGGGGTCCTATGGCTACACCTTC.

The chain recombines TRBV13 with TRBJ2-5; TRBD2 aligns across 8 bases. From germline, CDR1 is PRHDT and CDR2 FYEKMQ (reference sequence). With 6 bases clipped from V and 3 bases from J, the junction kept 9 bases outside the gene matches. The CDR3 length is 15 residues. CDR3 loop: CASSFPGRAKETQYF. The CDR3 bases are TGTGCCAGCAGTTTTCCCGGGAGGGCTAAAGAGACCCAGTACTTC.

This clone was counted between two and nine times. The chain joins TRBV4-3 to TRBJ2-3, with D uncertain. The CDR3 runs to 15 residues. V was trimmed by 0 bases and J by 5 bases, leaving 12 bases between them. Germline-derived CDR1 and CDR2 are LGHNA and YSLEER. The CDR3 DNA reads TGCGCCAGCAGCCAAGATACTTGGTTGATAGATACGCAGTATTTT. This translates into CASSQDTWLIDTQYF.

The chain has TRBV18 and TRBJ2-5, with D possibly TRBD1 on 6 matching bases. Trimming shortened V by 2 bases and J by 3 bases, and 10 bases separated the two germline ends. This CDR3 is 14 amino acids long. Germline V gene lookup returns CDR1 KGHSH and CDR2 LQKENI. CDR3 DNA: TGTGCCAGCTCACCAAATGCAGGGGAAGAGACCCAGTACTTC. Its translation: CASSPNAGEETQYF. Supplemented by reference TRBV18 and TRBJ2-5, the full variable domain reads NAGVMQNPRHLVRRRGQEARLRCSPMKGHSHVYWYRQLPEEGLKFMVYLQKENIIDESGMPKERFSAEFPKEGPSILRIQQVVRGDSAAYFCASSPNAGEETQYFGPGTRLLVL.

This chain uses TRBV9 with TRBJ1-3; no clear D gene. Trimming shortened V by 0 bases and J by 0 bases, and 7 bases separated the two germline ends. The CDR3 runs to 15 residues. From germline, CDR1 is SGDLS and CDR2 YYNGEE. In nucleotides, the CDR3 is TGTGCCAGCAGCGTAGGGCAGTTCTCTGGAAACACCATATATTTT. The encoded protein is CASSVGQFSGNTIYF.

The chain is built from TRBV14 and TRBJ2-5; TRBD1 matches 10 bases. This CDR3 region has 16 residues. V shed 4 bases and J 4 bases; nucleotides not matched to a gene: 9. Germline V gene data show CDR1 as SGHDN and CDR2 as FVKESK. CDR3 nucleotide sequence: TGTGCCAGCAGCCCCTTACGACAGGGGGCCGGAGAGACCCAGTACTTC. This encodes CASSPLRQGAGETQYF.

The chain links TRBV4-1 to TRBJ1-5, with D possibly being TRBD1 (6 bases). Per the germline V gene, CDR1 is MGHRA and CDR2 is YSYEKL. The ends were cut back, 1 base at V and 10 bases at J, with 14 bases in the middle. CDR3 length: 14 residues. The CDR3 sequence: CASSQVWGLAPQHF. Written as DNA, the CDR3 is TGCGCCAGCAGCCAAGTGTGGGGGCTCGCACCCCAGCATTTT.

This sequence joins TRBV4-3 and TRBJ2-6, with a tentative D call TRBD1 (5 bases). The CDR3 is 18 amino acids. The germline V gene encodes CDR1 LGHNA and CDR2 YSLEER. V shed 1 base and J shed 0 bases, with 13 bases lying between them. The CDR3 reads CASSQAGQGPSGANVLTF. DNA of the CDR3: TGCGCCAGCAGCCAAGCAGGGCAGGGTCCCTCTGGGGCCAACGTCCTGACTTTC.